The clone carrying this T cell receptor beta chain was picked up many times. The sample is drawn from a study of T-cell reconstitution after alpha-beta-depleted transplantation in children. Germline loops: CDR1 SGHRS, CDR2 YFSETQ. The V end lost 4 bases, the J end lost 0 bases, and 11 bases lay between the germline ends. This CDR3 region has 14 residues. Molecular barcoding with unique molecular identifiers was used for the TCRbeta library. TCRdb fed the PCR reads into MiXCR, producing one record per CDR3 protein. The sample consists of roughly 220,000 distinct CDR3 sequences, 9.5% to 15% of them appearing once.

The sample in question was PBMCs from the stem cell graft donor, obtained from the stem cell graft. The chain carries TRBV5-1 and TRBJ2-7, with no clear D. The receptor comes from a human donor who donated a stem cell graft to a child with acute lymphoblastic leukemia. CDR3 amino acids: CASSADLGSYEQYF. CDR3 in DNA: TGCGCCAGCAGCGCCGACCTGGGCTCCTACGAGCAGTACTTC.